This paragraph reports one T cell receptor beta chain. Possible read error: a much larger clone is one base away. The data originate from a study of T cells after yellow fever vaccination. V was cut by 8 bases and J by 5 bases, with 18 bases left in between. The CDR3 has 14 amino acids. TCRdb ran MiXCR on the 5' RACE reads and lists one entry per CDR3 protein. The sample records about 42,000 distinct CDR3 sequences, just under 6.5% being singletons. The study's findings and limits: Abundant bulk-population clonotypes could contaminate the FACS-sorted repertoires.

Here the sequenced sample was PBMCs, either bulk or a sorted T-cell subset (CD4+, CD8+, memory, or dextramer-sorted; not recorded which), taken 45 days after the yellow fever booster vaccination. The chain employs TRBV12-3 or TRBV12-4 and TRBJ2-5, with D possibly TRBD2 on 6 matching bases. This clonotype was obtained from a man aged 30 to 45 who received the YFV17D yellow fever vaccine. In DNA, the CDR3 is TGTGCCAGCTCACCAGGGTGGGAGGATGAGACCCAGTACTTC. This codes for CASSPGWEDETQYF.